This passage covers 27 T cell receptor beta chains from one sample sequenced in a study of molecular identifiers for immune sequencing clone quantification. TCRdb re-derived calls from the PCR reads in MiXCR, one entry per CDR3 protein. Of approximately 630,000 distinct CDR3 sequences listed, around 25% are singletons. The specimen sequenced was naive CD8+ T cells from blood, with Jurkat cell RNA spiked in. Indicated subset: FACS-sorted CD8+CD4-CCR7+CD45RA+ naive T cells. Every receptor here comes from a human donor in good health. Some libraries in this study had Jurkat cell RNA spiked in.

This clonotype was observed at least ten times. This chain links TRBV5-8 with TRBJ1-1; no reliable D call. Germline V lookup: CDR1 SGHTS, CDR2 YDEGEE. The CDR3 length is 13 residues. The CDR3 sequence: CARAPLPNTEAFF. The CDR3 nucleotides read TGTGCAAGGGCTCCCCTCCCGAACACTGAAGCTTTCTTT.

This sequence joins TRBV30 and TRBJ2-7; D is perhaps TRBD2 (5 bases). The CDR3 runs 15 residues. Trimming removed 0 bases at V and 6 bases at J, with 18 bases between. The germline V gene has CDR1 GTSNPN and CDR2 SVGIG (reference sequence). Written as DNA, the CDR3 is TGTGCCTGGAGTGTACTCTCCCCCGGGGTGACCGAGCAGTACTTC. Translated, it gives CAWSVLSPGVTEQYF.

This clonotype was seen a few times. V usage is TRBV28 and J usage is TRBJ2-7, with unresolved D. CDR1 is MDHEN, CDR2 SYDVKM, per germline. Trimming shortened V by 5 bases and J by 7 bases, and 15 bases separated the two germline ends. The CDR3 spans 13 residues. The CDR3 loop reads CASSQTDFVEQYF. CDR3 nucleotide sequence: TGTGCCAGCAGTCAAACCGACTTTGTTGAGCAGTACTTC.

Comments on this clonotype: This may come from a read error, since a much larger clone is one base off. This chain joins TRBV9 and TRBJ2-2; D is tentatively TRBD1 or TRBD2 (5 bases each). The germline CDR1 and CDR2 sequences are SGDLS and YYNGEE. Trimming shortened V by 1 base and J by 4 bases, and 14 bases separated the two germline ends. This CDR3 comprises 16 residues. Here the CDR3 DNA reads TGTGCCAGCAGCGTACTGTCGGGACGGTGCACCGGGGAGCTGTTTTTT. It yields the protein CASSVLSGRCTGELFF.

The genes are TRBV11-2 and TRBJ2-7; D unclear. The V end lost 3 bases, the J end lost 5 bases, and 11 bases lay between the germline ends. The length of the CDR3 is 13 residues. The germline V gene has CDR1 SGHAT and CDR2 FQNNGV. CDR3: CASSFHDGNEQYF. CDR3 coding DNA: TGTGCCAGCAGCTTCCACGACGGTAACGAGCAGTACTTC.

In this sample, this clonotype turned up many times. V and J are TRBV7-9 and TRBJ2-5; 12 bases are shared with TRBD1. CDR3 length: 19 amino acids. CDR1 and CDR2 from the germline V gene are SEHNR and FQNEAQ (reference sequence). Trimming took 4 bases from V and 1 from J; bases not matched to a gene: 13. The CDR3 here is CASSSADSPGQGAQETQYF. CDR3 sequence (DNA): TGTGCCAGCAGCTCCGCCGATTCACCGGGACAGGGGGCCCAAGAGACCCAGTACTTC.

This chain links TRBV9 with TRBJ2-3; TRBD2 aligns across 8 bases. Germline V lookup: CDR1 SGDLS, CDR2 YYNGEE. With V trimmed by 0 bases and J by 6 bases, 3 bases remained unmatched. This CDR3 has 14 residues. The DNA of the CDR3 is TGTGCCAGCAGCGTAGGGCGGGGGGCGGATACGCAGTATTTT. This sequence encodes CASSVGRGADTQYF. The full variable domain, rest sourced from reference TRBV9 and TRBJ2-3, is DSGVTQTPKHLITATGQRVTLRCSPRSGDLSVYWYQQSLDQGLQFLIQYYNGEERAKGNILERFSAQQFPDLHSELNLSSLELGDSALYFCASSVGRGADTQYFGPGTRLTVL.

The rearrangement uses TRBV4-3 and TRBJ2-7; the D call may be TRBD1 or TRBD2 (5 bases each). The V end was cut by 4 bases, the J end by 2 bases, with 15 bases between. CDR1 is LGHNA and CDR2 is YSLEER in the germline V gene. The CDR3 consists of 15 residues. This CDR3 is CASSPGAGETYEQYF. The CDR3 DNA reads as TGCGCCAGCAGCCCTGGGGCGGGCGAAACCTACGAGCAGTACTTC.

This clonotype appeared a few times. The chain carries TRBV30 and TRBJ2-1; TRBD1 is a possible D gene (6 bases). Germline V gene sequence: CDR1 GTSNPN, CDR2 SVGIG (reference sequence). Trimming removed 1 base from V and 15 bases from J, with 19 bases in between. This CDR3 spans 13 amino acids. The CDR3 DNA is TGTGCCTGGAGTGGGGACATTCTCCGCCGACCGTTCTTC. The encoded protein is CAWSGDILRRPFF.

Remarks on this clonotype: A much larger clonotype is one base distant, so this may be a read error. The J gene is TRBJ2-3, the V gene TRBV13; D uncertain. Germline V gene sequence: CDR1 PRHDT, CDR2 FYEKMQ (reference sequence). The CDR3 contains 15 residues. V shed 4 bases and J shed 0 bases, with 11 bases lying between them. CDR3 coding DNA: TGTGCCAGCAGCTCGGCGGTGTTTAGCACAGATACGCAGTATTTT. Residues: CASSSAVFSTDTQYF.

In this sample, this clonotype turned up a few times. CDR3: CSTQQGMGTEAFF. DNA for the CDR3: TGCAGTACACAACAGGGGATGGGCACTGAAGCTTTCTTT. The chain uses TRBV20-1 and TRBJ1-1, with 7 bases fitting TRBD1. With V trimmed by 8 bases and J by 4 bases, 10 bases remained unmatched. This CDR3 is 13 amino acids long. Germline V gene lookup returns CDR1 DFQATT and CDR2 SNEGSKA (reference sequence).

This clonotype appeared many times. The chain couples TRBV7-9 to TRBJ2-7; D is perhaps TRBD2 (5 bases). V dropped 1 base and J dropped 2 bases, with 12 bases sitting between them. Germline loops: CDR1 SEHNR, CDR2 FQNEAQ (reference sequence). The CDR3 sequence is 15 residues long. CDR3 nucleotides: TGTGCCAGCAGCTTAGGTGACGGGATTACCTACGAGCAGTACTTC. Amino acids: CASSLGDGITYEQYF. The variable domain in full, completed from reference TRBV7-9 and TRBJ2-7, reads DTGVSQNPRHKITKRGQNVTFRCDPISEHNRLYWYRQTLGQGPEFLTYFQNEAQLEKSRLLSDRFSAERPKGSFSTLEIQRTEQGDSAMYLCASSLGDGITYEQYFGPGTRLTVT.

The chain couples TRBV27 to TRBJ1-5; 7 bases line up with TRBD1. The CDR3 length is 13 residues. Losses at the gene ends were 6 bases for V and 6 bases for J; bases not matched to a gene: 5. Germline V gene data show CDR1 as MNHEY and CDR2 as SMNVEV (reference sequence). CDR3 coding DNA: TGTGCCAGCAGCACAGGGGCCGGTCAGCCCCAGCATTTT. Translated: CASSTGAGQPQHF.

The J gene is TRBJ2-7, the V gene TRBV4-3, with 9 bases aligning to TRBD2. J lost 3 bases, V lost 1 base, and 22 bases had no gene match. Germline lookup yields CDR1 LGHNA and CDR2 YSLEER. The CDR3 is made up of 21 amino acids. CDR3 region: CASSQGNTRDWVAGAIYEQYF. The CDR3, as DNA: TGCGCCAGCAGCCAAGGCAACACTCGGGATTGGGTAGCGGGGGCCATCTACGAGCAGTACTTC.

This rearrangement joins TRBV7-9 to TRBJ1-2; D gene unclear. The germline V gene encodes CDR1 SEHNR and CDR2 FQNEAQ (reference sequence). The V and J ends lost 5 bases and 5 bases respectively, with 18 bases between them. CDR3 length: 15 amino acids. DNA of the CDR3: TGTGCCAGCAGCGGGTCCTTAAATCCCAGTTATGGCTACACCTTC. This translates into CASSGSLNPSYGYTF.

The chain uses TRBV7-6 and TRBJ1-4; D remains ambiguous. The CDR3 extends over 15 amino acids. With 2 bases removed from V and 6 bases from J, the gap between germline ends came to 13 bases. Germline CDR1 reads SGHVS; CDR2 reads FNYEAQ. CDR3 region: CASSLLEGGHEKLFF. The CDR3 DNA sequence: TGTGCCAGCAGCTTACTGGAGGGAGGACATGAAAAACTGTTTTTT.

Points on this clonotype: Just one base apart from a much larger clone, this may be a read error. In this CDR3 the conserved last residue, phenylalanine or tryptophan, is missing, so a read error is likely. This chain uses TRBV7-9 with TRBJ2-2; D possibly uses TRBD1 or TRBD2 (5 bases each). V lost 4 bases to trimming and J lost 0 bases, with 15 bases between them. The CDR3 extends over 17 amino acids. Germline V gene lookup returns CDR1 SEHNR and CDR2 FQNEAQ (reference sequence). In DNA form, the CDR3 reads TGTGCCAGCAGCTCCCCATGGGACGGAACGAACACCGGGGAGCTGTTTTTA. Its translation is CASSSPWDGTNTGELFL.

About this clonotype: The junction and the germline gene differ at one end; a read error may be behind it. V usage is TRBV20-1 and J usage is TRBJ1-5, with 10 positions matching TRBD1. CDR3 length: 15 amino acids. The germline V gene has CDR1 DFQATT and CDR2 SNEGSKA (reference sequence). For the CDR3, the DNA is TGCAGTGCTATTCTGAGGGGACAGGGGCCACTGGCCCGGCATTTC. Protein: CSAILRGQGPLARHF.

This clonotype turned up a few times. The chain is built from TRBV20-1 and TRBJ2-7; perhaps TRBD2 as D (6 bases). The CDR3 consists of 12 residues. The germline V gene encodes CDR1 DFQATT and CDR2 SNEGSKA (reference sequence). Trimming removed 6 bases at V and 6 bases at J, with 15 bases between. The CDR3 DNA reads TGCAGTGCCGGGACTGAAGGGCCCGAGCAGTACTTC. Its protein is CSAGTEGPEQYF.

This clonotype showed up many times. The CDR3 DNA follows: TGTGCCAGCAATTCCGGGGGACTGGTCTACGAGCAGTACTTC. Amino acids: CASNSGGLVYEQYF. This chain joins TRBV28 and TRBJ2-7; a weak D match, TRBD2 (6 bases). This CDR3 is 14 amino acids long. Germline V gene lookup returns CDR1 MDHEN and CDR2 SYDVKM. V lost 7 bases, J lost 3 bases, and 16 bases lay in between.

In its sample, this clonotype was seen many times. The chain links TRBV6-2 or TRBV6-3 to TRBJ2-2, with D unclear. CDR3 length: 11 residues. The ends were cut back, 4 bases at V and 13 bases at J, with 10 bases in the middle. CDR1 and CDR2 from the germline V gene are MNHEY and SVGEGT. CDR3 bases: TGTGCCAGCAGTTTTGGCGCCGGGCTGTTTTTT. This encodes CASSFGAGLFF.

This clonotype occurred a few times. V gene TRBV7-9 combines with J gene TRBJ1-5; D unclear. Germline lookup yields CDR1 SEHNR and CDR2 FQNEAQ (reference sequence). The CDR3 consists of 15 residues. Trimming removed 0 bases from V and 1 base from J, with 7 bases in between. The CDR3 is CASSLATTSNQPQHF. The CDR3 nucleotides read TGTGCCAGCAGCTTAGCGACGACAAGCAATCAGCCCCAGCATTTT.

As concerns this clonotype: Possible read error: a much larger clone is one base away. The chain carries TRBV6-5 and TRBJ1-1; TRBD1 agrees at 11 bases. The germline CDR1 and CDR2 sequences are MNHEY and SVGAGI. This CDR3 has 16 amino acids. V was pared by 2 bases and J by 6 bases, with 8 bases of the junction left unmatched. The CDR3 coding sequence is TGTGCCAGCAGTTACGAGGGACAGGGGGGTCCCTCTGAAGCTTTCTTT. Translation gives CASSYEGQGGPSEAFF.

The chain is built from TRBV12-2 and TRBJ2-7; TRBD1 was called by the table and not checked on the DNA. TRBV12-2 is reported as a pseudogene. The CDR3 loop spans 16 amino acids. The CDR3 DNA reads TGTGCAAGTCGCCTCGGACAGGCGAGGGGGTCCTACGAGCAGTACTTC. Translating it yields CASRLGQARGSYEQYF.

The rearrangement links TRBV27 to TRBJ2-7; D is perhaps TRBD1 (6 bases). Germline assignment: CDR1 MNHEY and CDR2 SMNVEV (reference sequence). This CDR3 region has 14 residues. Trimming removed 5 bases from V and 4 bases from J, with 15 bases in between. The CDR3 DNA is TGTGCCAGCAGTCCTTTGGACAGAGGATACGAGCAGTACTTC. Amino acids: CASSPLDRGYEQYF.

Regarding this clonotype: The CDR3 does not end in the conserved phenylalanine or tryptophan, so this is likely a read error. This chain joins TRBV7-2 and TRBJ2-7; D may be TRBD2 (6 bases). V was pared by 1 base and J by 4 bases, with 17 bases between. CDR1 is SGHTA and CDR2 is FQGNSA in the germline V gene. CDR3 length: 16 amino acids. CDR3: CASSLGAGLPSYEQYS. The CDR3 nucleotides are TGTGCCAGCAGCTTAGGGGCAGGACTACCTTCGTACGAGCAGTACTCC.

This clonotype was recorded many times. The chain carries TRBV4-3 and TRBJ2-7; perhaps D is TRBD1 or TRBD2 (5 bases each). Germline-derived CDR1 and CDR2 are LGHNA and YSLEER. V lost 4 bases, J lost 7 bases, and 17 bases lay in between. The CDR3 runs to 14 residues. The CDR3 protein is CASSPRDGVREQYF. The DNA of the CDR3 is TGCGCCAGCAGCCCCCGGGACGGGGTTCGGGAGCAGTACTTC.